This record looks at one T cell receptor beta chain sequence and its context. The sample is drawn from a study of blood T cell repertoires in COVID-19. About the research overall: COVID-19 samples collected from the United States, Italy and Spain covered acute and convalescent phases. T cells, B-cell-depleted T cells, or PBMCs provided the cDNA or gDNA that served as material.

In the original analysis: Reference gene primer amplification gave estimated nucleated cell counts. Assay used: immunoSEQ multiplex PCR; TCRdb lists only in-frame clones, some missing. V and J calls and clone size are given by that table; D and trimming were obtained from the DNA. The table records 200,000 to 250,000 clones, 92% of them present only once. This CDR3 spans 15 amino acids. V shed 1 base, J shed 6 bases, and the junction held 4 bases outside the gene matches. CDR1 and CDR2 (germline): SGHRS, YFSETQ. The sample was peripheral blood. The clonotype was recovered from a man under 40 with acute or convalescent COVID-19. The V gene is TRBV5-1, the J gene TRBJ2-1; TRBD2 matches 10 bases. Here the CDR3 reads CASSLYSGGPNEQFF. CDR3 DNA sequence: TGCGCCAGCAGCTTGTATAGCGGGGGGCCCAATGAGCAGTTCTTC.